This T cell receptor (beta chain) was profiled in a study of vaccination and CD4 T cells after COVID-19. About the study: Overlapping spike pools from SARS-CoV-2 and HCoV-NL63, HCoV-OC43 and HCoV-229E served as culture stimuli.

The treatment denotes: roughly 11-day PBMC culture with coronavirus spike peptide pools or control peptides (ViraFEST assay). CDR1 and CDR2 from the germline V gene are LNHDA and SQIVND (reference sequence). The V end was cut by 4 bases, the J end by 4 bases, with 16 bases between. This CDR3 comprises 15 residues. Cultured CD4+ T cell DNA was sequenced using the Oncomine TCR Beta short-read assay. Scientists extracted genomic DNA from CD4+ T cells grown in culture. TCRdb reprocessed the PCR reads via MiXCR and lists one record per CDR3 protein. The sample holds nearly 15,000 distinct CDR3 sequences, 50% to 55% seen once. In the case of this clonotype: Its antigen is unidentified.

The V gene is TRBV19, the J gene TRBJ1-2, with D possibly matching TRBD1 (6 bases). The sequence was collected from a human donor who had recovered from COVID-19. The sequencing sample was made of CD4+ T cells from blood, cultured in vitro. CDR3 DNA sequence: TGTGCCAGTAGTACGTCGAAGGGGGGCCCCTATGGCTACACCTTC. As protein: CASSTSKGGPYGYTF.